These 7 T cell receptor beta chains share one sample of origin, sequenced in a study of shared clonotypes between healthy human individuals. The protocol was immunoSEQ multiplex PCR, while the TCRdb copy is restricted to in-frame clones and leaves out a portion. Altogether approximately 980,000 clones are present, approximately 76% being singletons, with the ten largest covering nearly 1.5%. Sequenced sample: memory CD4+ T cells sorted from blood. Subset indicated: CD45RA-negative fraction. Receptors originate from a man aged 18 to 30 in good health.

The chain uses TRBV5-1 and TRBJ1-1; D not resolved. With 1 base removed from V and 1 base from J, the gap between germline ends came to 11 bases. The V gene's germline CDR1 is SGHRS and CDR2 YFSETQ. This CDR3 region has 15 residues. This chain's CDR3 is CASSLHRAANTEAFF. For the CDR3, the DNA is TGCGCCAGCAGCTTGCACCGAGCGGCGAACACTGAAGCTTTCTTT.

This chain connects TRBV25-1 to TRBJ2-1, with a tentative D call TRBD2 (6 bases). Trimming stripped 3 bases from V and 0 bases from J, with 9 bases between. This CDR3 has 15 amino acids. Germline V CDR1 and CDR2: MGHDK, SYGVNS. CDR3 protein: CASSEPGGSYNEQFF. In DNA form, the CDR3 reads TGTGCCAGCAGTGAGCCCGGGGGCTCCTACAATGAGCAGTTCTTC.

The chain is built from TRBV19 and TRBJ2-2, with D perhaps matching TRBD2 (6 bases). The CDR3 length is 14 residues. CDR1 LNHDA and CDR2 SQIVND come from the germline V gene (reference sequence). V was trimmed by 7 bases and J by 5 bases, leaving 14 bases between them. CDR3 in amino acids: CASNTGARTGELFF. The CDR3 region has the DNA TGTGCCAGTAACACGGGAGCGCGGACCGGGGAGCTGTTTTTT. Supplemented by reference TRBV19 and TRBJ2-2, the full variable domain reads DGGITQSPKYLFRKEGQNVTLSCEQNLNHDAMYWYRQDPGQGLRLIYYSQIVNDFQKGDIAEGYSVSREKKESFPLTVTSAQKNPTAFYLCASNTGARTGELFFGEGSRLTVL.

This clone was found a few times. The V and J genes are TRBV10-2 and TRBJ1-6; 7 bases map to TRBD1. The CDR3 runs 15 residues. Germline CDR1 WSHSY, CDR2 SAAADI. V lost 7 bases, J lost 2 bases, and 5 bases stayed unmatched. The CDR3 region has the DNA TGCGCCAGCACGGAGGGGGCGACCTATAATTCACCCCTCCACTTT. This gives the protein CASTEGATYNSPLHF.

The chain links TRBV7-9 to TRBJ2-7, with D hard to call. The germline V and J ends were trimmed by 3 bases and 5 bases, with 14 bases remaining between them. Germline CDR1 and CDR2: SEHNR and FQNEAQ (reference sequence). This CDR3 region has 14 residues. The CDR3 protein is CASSFEQNSNEQYF. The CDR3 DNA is TGTGCCAGCAGCTTCGAGCAGAATTCCAACGAGCAGTACTTC. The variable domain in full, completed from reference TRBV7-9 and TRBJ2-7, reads DTGVSQNPRHKITKRGQNVTFRCDPISEHNRLYWYRQTLGQGPEFLTYFQNEAQLEKSRLLSDRFSAERPKGSFSTLEIQRTEQGDSAMYLCASSFEQNSNEQYFGPGTRLTVT.

The CDR3 DNA reads as TGTGCCAGCAGCCCGGCGCTCTCCTACGAGCAGTACTTC. It encodes CASSPALSYEQYF. This sequence joins TRBV5-6 and TRBJ2-7; D gene ambiguous. This CDR3 is 13 amino acids long. CDR1 and CDR2 from the germline V gene are SGHDT and YYEEEE. V lost 4 bases to trimming and J lost 0 bases, with 8 bases between them. The full variable domain, in which reference TRBV5-6 and TRBJ2-7 provide the parts outside the CDR3, is DAGVTQSPTHLIKTRGQQVTLRCSPKSGHDTVSWYQQALGQGPQFIFQYYEEEERQRGNFPDRFSGHQFPNYSSELNVNALLLGDSALYLCASSPALSYEQYFGPGTRLTVT.

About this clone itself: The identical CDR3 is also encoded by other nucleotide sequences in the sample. Here the CDR3 DNA reads TGTGCCAGCAAAGGACAGGGTGGCACTGAAGCTTTCTTT. This encodes CASKGQGGTEAFF. This chain links TRBV6-5 with TRBJ1-1, with 8 bases matching TRBD1. After removal of 7 bases from V and 4 bases from J, the junction contained 5 bases not matched to a gene. This CDR3 is built from 13 residues. Germline loops: CDR1 MNHEY, CDR2 SVGAGI.